The entry below describes one T cell receptor (beta chain). Its recognized antigen is unknown. Base qualities were left out, and no much larger clone turns up one base away. This entry is derived from a study of blood T cell repertoires in COVID-19 (TCRdb year 2020). With respect to the entire study: Samples from collaborators originated in the United States, Italy and Spain and spanned both the acute and convalescent phases of COVID-19. Samples were obtained from the ongoing ImmuneRACE study (first 160 participants) and from about 1,300 subjects provided by 6 global collaborators. Where available, HLA class I and class II types were obtained from metadata supplied by the sample provider rather than from assay-based typing. The dataset comprised deeply sampled blood TCRbeta repertoires from subjects exposed to, actively infected with, or recovered from COVID-19. The repertoires were made available in a free public database intended to serve as a resource for research on the immune response to SARS-CoV-2. The material from the prospective study consisted of cDNA or gDNA derived from T cells, B-cell-depleted T cells, or PBMCs. Sample metadata almost always included a de-identified subject ID, COVID-19 status, age in years and sex. Paper-wide results and their limitations: The quantity of clinical and demographic metadata differed by source and by participant and was supplied without curation.

Each collaborating institution followed its own protocols to collect whole blood in K2EDTA tubes. For TCRbeta analysis, collaborators shipped samples in one of three forms: frozen whole blood, isolated PBMCs, or DNA extracted from either of those sample types. The CDR3 spans 13 residues, from the cysteine through the phenylalanine. The sequence is cut down to CDR3 DNA, 39 bases in frame from base 1. Looking up the germline V gene yields CDR1 SGHRS and CDR2 YFSETQ. V is clipped by 2 bases and J by 8 bases, and the sequence between their germline boundaries is 13 bases long. TCRbeta CDR3 regions were amplified from genomic DNA by means of the immunoSEQ Assay, a bias-controlled multiplex PCR. In the original analysis: Nucleated cell counts per sample were estimated from amplification of reference gene primers within the assay. To quantify the absolute abundance of each unique TCRbeta CDR3 rearrangement, sequence reads were collapsed and filtered. For each sample, productive Simpson clonality was calculated as the square root of Simpson's diversity index over productive rearrangements. TCRdb provides this immuneACCESS table in a form limited to in-frame rearrangements. Some clones are lacking; in checked studies, under half of them reflect an unresolved V gene, and why the rest are absent is not known. V and J calls and clone size are those listed in that table; D and trimming were worked out from the DNA. For this sample the table gives over 90,000 clones, of which 75% to 95% were detected only once. The ten top clones hold 4.2% of the sample.

Sequencing was performed on peripheral blood. The chain joins TRBV5-1 to TRBJ1-2; the D gene is perhaps TRBD1, on 6 matching bases. The receptor comes from a young man with acute or convalescent COVID-19. The CDR3 protein: CASSLSQGRGYTF. Read as DNA, the sequence is TGCGCCAGCAGCTTATCACAGGGACGGGGCTACACCTTC.